This paragraph covers one T cell receptor beta chain sequence. Its antigen is not identified. The data belong to a study of cytomegalovirus exposure and HLA in healthy donors. Study results and caveats: An analysis was carried out at a later point. It showed that HLA-associated TCR beta chains were more clonally expanded than equally common non-associated chains. One variant, a missense change in DCLRE1C, was linked in a later analysis to TCR beta V- and J-gene trimming. Across donors, most TCRs were seen rarely, yet some public ones were widespread.

PCR employed 60 Vbeta and 13 Jbeta primers. TCRdb's table, derived via immunoSEQ multiplex PCR, lists solely in-frame clones and lacks some. The table records 150,000 to 200,000 clones, roughly 88% of them present only once. The CDR3 has 13 amino acids. V was pared by 4 bases and J by 0 bases, with 6 bases between. The germline CDR1 and CDR2 sequences are SGHAT and FQDESV (reference sequence). The clonotype originates from a man aged 45-65 years in good health and CMV-seropositive. Sequenced: PBMCs. The chain employs TRBV11-1 and TRBJ1-1; maybe TRBD1 (6 bases). CDR3: CASSWTVNTEAFF. The CDR3, as DNA: TGTGCCAGCAGCTGGACAGTGAACACTGAAGCTTTCTTT.